Listed below are T cell receptor beta chains from one sample, sequenced in a study of blood T cell repertoires in COVID-19. Produced via immunoSEQ multiplex PCR; TCRdb's table is partial and in-frame only. This table holds tens of thousands of clones, about 88% found once. The source material was peripheral blood. Receptor source: a woman in her seventies with active COVID-19. Each CDR3 is given with its conserved first and last residue. D genes are given only for firm matches. Where a row states a size, it is once, few, many or the class of an expanded clone; other rows omit it.

J | size | V | D | DNA | CDR3
TRBJ2-1 | . | TRBV19 | . | TGTGCCAGTAGTAAAACCGCGCGGAATGAGCAGTTCTTC | CASSKTARNEQFF
TRBJ2-7 | . | TRBV4-1 | TRBD1 | TGCGCCAGCAGCCTCTACTCTATCGGGACAGGGGGCGTCTACGAGCAGTACTTC | CASSLYSIGTGGVYEQYF
TRBJ2-1 | . | TRBV28 | . | TGTGCCAGCAGTTTATTACTAGGGCAGCGGAGACACTTTGAGCAGTTCTTC | CASSLLLGQRRHFEQFF
TRBJ2-7 | once | TRBV11-2 | TRBD1 | TGTGCCAGCAGCCCCGGACAGGGGAGCTACGAGCAGTACTTC | CASSPGQGSYEQYF
TRBJ1-6 | . | TRBV7-6 | . | TGTGCCAGCAGCTTAGCGGGTCGCAGGGATTCACCCCTCCACTTT | CASSLAGRRDSPLHF
TRBJ2-3 | . | TRBV19 | TRBD2 | TGTGCCAGTAGTATAGGGCGGGAGGAGTCAGATACGCAGTATTTT | CASSIGREESDTQYF
TRBJ2-3 | . | TRBV18 | . | TGTGCCAGCTCACCAGGGACTACAGATACGCAGTATTTT | CASSPGTTDTQYF
TRBJ1-2 | . | TRBV6-5 | . | TGTGCCAGCCACGCACGGGCGCGGGGTTCTGGCTACACCTTC | CASHARARGSGYTF
TRBJ2-2 | . | TRBV7-7 | . | TGTGCTAGCAGCTTAGGGGACATCACCGGGGAGCTGTTTTTT | CASSLGDITGELFF
TRBJ1-1 | . | TRBV15 | . | TGTGCCACCAGCAGAGATCAGGCAGCACGGGAAGCTTTCTTT | CATSRDQAAREAFF
TRBJ2-5 | . | TRBV20-1 | TRBD2 | TGCAGTGCTAGTCTAGCGGGAGAGACCCAGTACTTC | CSASLAGETQYF
TRBJ2-7 | . | TRBV30 | TRBD1 | TGTGCCTGGAACCCGGGACAGATCTACGAGCAGTACTTC | CAWNPGQIYEQYF
TRBJ2-1 | once | TRBV19 | TRBD1 | TGTGCCAGTAGCGACAGGGGCTCCTACAATGAGCAGTTCTTC | CASSDRGSYNEQFF
TRBJ2-2 | . | TRBV12-5 | TRBD1 | TGTGCTAGTGGTTTGGCAGACAGGGGGAACACCGGGGAGCTGTTTTTT | CASGLADRGNTGELFF
TRBJ2-2 | . | TRBV9 | . | TGTGCCAGCAGCGTAGTTCCTGTTACAGGGAAGAACACCGGGGAGCTGTTTTTT | CASSVVPVTGKNTGELFF
TRBJ2-1 | . | TRBV5-1 | . | TGCGCCAGTACCCCGGGGGTCAGCTCCTACAATGAGCAGTTCTTC | CASTPGVSSYNEQFF
TRBJ2-7 | . | TRBV19 | TRBD1 | TGTGCCAGTAGACAACAGGGGGCAGGCGAGCAGTACTTC | CASRQQGAGEQYF
TRBJ1-2 | . | TRBV9 | . | TGTGCCAGCAGCGTCACAGGCAACTATGGCTACACCTTC | CASSVTGNYGYTF
TRBJ1-4 | . | TRBV30 | . | TGTGCCTGGGGTGAGGGGCGGGGAGGTGAAAAACTGTTTTTT | CAWGEGRGGEKLFF
TRBJ2-2 | once | TRBV24-1 | TRBD2 | TGTGCCACCAGTGCCTGGGGGACTAGCGGAACGAACACCGGGGAGCTGTTTTTT | CATSAWGTSGTNTGELFF
TRBJ2-7 | . | TRBV5-4 | TRBD2 | TGTGCCAGCAGCTTGGGGGGTTTTTCCGGACTAGCCTACGAGCAGTACTTC | CASSLGGFSGLAYEQYF
TRBJ2-1 | once | TRBV2 | . | TGTGCCAGCGGAGGGGGGGGATCTAGCGGCAGCTACAATGAGCAGTTCTTC | CASGGGGSSGSYNEQFF
TRBJ1-2 | . | TRBV5-1 | TRBD1 | TGCGCCAGCAGCCCGCGTAGACAGGGACCGAAACATGGCTACACCTTC | CASSPRRQGPKHGYTF
TRBJ1-1 | . | TRBV29-1 | TRBD1 | TGCAGCGCTGGGACAGCCAGGAACACTGAAGCTTTCTTT | CSAGTARNTEAFF
TRBJ1-1 | . | TRBV28 | TRBD1 | TGTGCCAGCAGCCGTTACAGGGGGAGCCGCGGTACTGAAGCTTTCTTT | CASSRYRGSRGTEAFF
TRBJ2-7 | few | TRBV5-1 | TRBD2 | TGCGCCAGCAGCTTAATGGTTTTGGGGGGAGAGGGTACTAGCGGGAGCGGTCGCGAGCAGTACTTC | CASSLMVLGGEGTSGSGREQYF
TRBJ2-2 | . | TRBV28 | . | TGTGCCCGCAGCCTCGGGGGGCGGTTGGGGGCGAGTAGGACCGGGGAGCTGTTTTTT | CARSLGGRLGASRTGELFF
TRBJ1-4 | . | TRBV18 | . | TGTGCCAGCTCACCCAGCGGACAGAGAAATGAAAAACTGTTTTTT | CASSPSGQRNEKLFF
TRBJ2-5 | . | TRBV30 | TRBD2 | TGTGCCTGGGGCCGACTAGCCCAAGAGACCCAGTACTTC | CAWGRLAQETQYF
TRBJ2-5 | few | TRBV7-2 | TRBD1 | TGTGCCAGCAGCCTGGACAGGGCATCCTATACCCAGTACTTC | CASSLDRASYTQYF
TRBJ2-5 | once | TRBV2 | TRBD1 | TGTGCCGGCTTGAGGGGGCGAGGTCAAGAGACCCAGTACTTC | CAGLRGRGQETQYF
TRBJ2-5 | . | TRBV10-3 | TRBD2 | TGTGCCATCAGTGAGTCGGCCAGGGAGGGGGAGACCCAGTACTTC | CAISESAREGETQYF
TRBJ2-5 | . | TRBV6-1 | . | TGTGCCAGCAGTGAATTGTTCCTTTCTTCGGAGACCCAGTACTTC | CASSELFLSSETQYF
TRBJ2-7 | . | TRBV5-5 | . | TGTGCCAGCAGCTTGTACGGTACCTACGAGCAGTACTTC | CASSLYGTYEQYF